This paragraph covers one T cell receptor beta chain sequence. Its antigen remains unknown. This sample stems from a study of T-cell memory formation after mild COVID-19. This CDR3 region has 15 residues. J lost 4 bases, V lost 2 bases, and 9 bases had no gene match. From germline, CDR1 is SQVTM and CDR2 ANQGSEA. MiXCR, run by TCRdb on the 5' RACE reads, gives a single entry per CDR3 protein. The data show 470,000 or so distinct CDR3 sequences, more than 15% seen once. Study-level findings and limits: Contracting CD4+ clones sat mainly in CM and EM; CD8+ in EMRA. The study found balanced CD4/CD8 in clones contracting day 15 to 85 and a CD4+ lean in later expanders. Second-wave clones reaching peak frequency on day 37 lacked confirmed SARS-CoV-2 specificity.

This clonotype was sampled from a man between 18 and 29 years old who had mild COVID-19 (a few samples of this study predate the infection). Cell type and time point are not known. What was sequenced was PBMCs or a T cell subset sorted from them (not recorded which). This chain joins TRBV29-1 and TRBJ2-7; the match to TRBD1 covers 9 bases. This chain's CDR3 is CSVEFRGQGTYEQYF. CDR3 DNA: TGCAGCGTTGAATTTCGGGGACAGGGTACTTACGAGCAGTACTTC.